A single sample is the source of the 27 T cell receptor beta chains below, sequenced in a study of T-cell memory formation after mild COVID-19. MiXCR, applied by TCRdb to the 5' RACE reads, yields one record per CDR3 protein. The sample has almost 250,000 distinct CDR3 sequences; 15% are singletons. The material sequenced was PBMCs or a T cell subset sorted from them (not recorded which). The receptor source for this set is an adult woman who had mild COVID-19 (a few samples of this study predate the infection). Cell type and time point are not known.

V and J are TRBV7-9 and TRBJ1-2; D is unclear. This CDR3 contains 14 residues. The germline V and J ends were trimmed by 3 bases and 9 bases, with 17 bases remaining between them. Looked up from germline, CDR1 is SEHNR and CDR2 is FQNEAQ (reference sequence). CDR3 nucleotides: TGTGCCAGCAGCTTGGAGGTATCCTATGCAAGCTACACCTTC. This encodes CASSLEVSYASYTF.

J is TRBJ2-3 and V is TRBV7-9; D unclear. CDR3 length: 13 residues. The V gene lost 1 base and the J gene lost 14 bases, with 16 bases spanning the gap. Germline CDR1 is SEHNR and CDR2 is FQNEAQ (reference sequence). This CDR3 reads CASSLDGPGRPYF. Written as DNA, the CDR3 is TGTGCCAGCAGCTTAGATGGGCCAGGTCGTCCGTATTTT.

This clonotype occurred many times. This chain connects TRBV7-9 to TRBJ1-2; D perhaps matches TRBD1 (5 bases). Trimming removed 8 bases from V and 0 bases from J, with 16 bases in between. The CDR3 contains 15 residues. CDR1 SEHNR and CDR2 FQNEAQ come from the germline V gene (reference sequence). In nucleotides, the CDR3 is TGTGCCAGCGGCAAAGACAGCAGAGCTAACTATGGCTACACCTTC. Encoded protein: CASGKDSRANYGYTF.

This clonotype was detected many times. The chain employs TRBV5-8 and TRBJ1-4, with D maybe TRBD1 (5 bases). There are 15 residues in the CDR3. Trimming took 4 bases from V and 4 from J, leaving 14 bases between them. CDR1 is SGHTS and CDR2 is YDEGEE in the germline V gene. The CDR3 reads CASSRIDSYNEKLFF. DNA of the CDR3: TGTGCCAGCAGCCGTATCGACAGCTATAATGAAAAACTGTTTTTT.

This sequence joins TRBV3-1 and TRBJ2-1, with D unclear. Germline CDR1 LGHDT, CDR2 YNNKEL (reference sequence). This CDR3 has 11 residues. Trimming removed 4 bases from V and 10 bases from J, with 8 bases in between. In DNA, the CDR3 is TGTGCCAGCAGCCTCATGAGGGAGCAGTTCTTC. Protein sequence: CASSLMREQFF.

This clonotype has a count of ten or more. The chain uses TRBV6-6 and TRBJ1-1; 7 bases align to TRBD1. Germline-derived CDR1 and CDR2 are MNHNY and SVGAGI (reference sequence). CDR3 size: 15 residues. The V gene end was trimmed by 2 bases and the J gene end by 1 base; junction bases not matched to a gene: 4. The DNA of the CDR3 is TGTGCCAGCAGTTACCTGGGACAGTCGAACACTGAAGCTTTCTTT. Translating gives CASSYLGQSNTEAFF.

The CDR3 DNA reads TGTGCCAGCCGGACTAGCGGGAGAACTAATGAGCAGTTCTTC. Translated, it gives CASRTSGRTNEQFF. The chain combines TRBV6-2 or TRBV6-3 with TRBJ2-1; 13 bases fit TRBD2. The junction had 5 bases not matched to a gene; V was cut back by 8 bases and J by 7 bases. The CDR3 is made up of 14 amino acids. CDR1 and CDR2 (germline): MNHEY, SVGEGT.

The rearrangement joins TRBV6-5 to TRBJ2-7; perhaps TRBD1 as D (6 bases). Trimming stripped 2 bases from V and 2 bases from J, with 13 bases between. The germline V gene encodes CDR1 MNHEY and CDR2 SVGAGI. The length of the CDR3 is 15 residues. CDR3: CASSYGQGNTYEQYF. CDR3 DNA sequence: TGTGCCAGCAGTTACGGGCAGGGGAACACCTACGAGCAGTACTTC.

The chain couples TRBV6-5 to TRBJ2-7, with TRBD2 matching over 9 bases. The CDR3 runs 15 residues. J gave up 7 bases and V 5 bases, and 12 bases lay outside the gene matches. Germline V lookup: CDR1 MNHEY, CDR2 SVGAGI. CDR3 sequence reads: CASSPVAGDSWEQYF. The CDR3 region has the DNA TGTGCCAGCAGTCCGGTAGCGGGAGACTCGTGGGAGCAGTACTTC.

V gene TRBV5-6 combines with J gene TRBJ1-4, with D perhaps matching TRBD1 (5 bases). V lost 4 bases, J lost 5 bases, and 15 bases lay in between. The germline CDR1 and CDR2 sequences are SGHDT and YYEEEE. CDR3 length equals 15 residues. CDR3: CASSLREAENEKLFF. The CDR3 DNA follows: TGTGCCAGCAGCCTCAGGGAGGCCGAAAATGAAAAACTGTTTTTT. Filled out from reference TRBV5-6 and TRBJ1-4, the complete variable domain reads DAGVTQSPTHLIKTRGQQVTLRCSPKSGHDTVSWYQQALGQGPQFIFQYYEEEERQRGNFPDRFSGHQFPNYSSELNVNALLLGDSALYLCASSLREAENEKLFFGSGTQLSVL.

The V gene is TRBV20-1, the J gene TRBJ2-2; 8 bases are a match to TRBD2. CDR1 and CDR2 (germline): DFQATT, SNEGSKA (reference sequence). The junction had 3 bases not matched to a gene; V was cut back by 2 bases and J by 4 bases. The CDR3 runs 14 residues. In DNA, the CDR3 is TGCAGTGCTAGACCTGGGACTAGCACCGGGGAGCTGTTTTTT. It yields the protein CSARPGTSTGELFF.

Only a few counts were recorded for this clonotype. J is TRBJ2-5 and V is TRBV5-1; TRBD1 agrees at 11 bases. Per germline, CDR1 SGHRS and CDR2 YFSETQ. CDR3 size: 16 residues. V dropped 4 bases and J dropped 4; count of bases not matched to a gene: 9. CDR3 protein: CASSPGQGAIGETQYF. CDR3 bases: TGCGCCAGCAGCCCTGGACAGGGGGCAATCGGAGAGACCCAGTACTTC.

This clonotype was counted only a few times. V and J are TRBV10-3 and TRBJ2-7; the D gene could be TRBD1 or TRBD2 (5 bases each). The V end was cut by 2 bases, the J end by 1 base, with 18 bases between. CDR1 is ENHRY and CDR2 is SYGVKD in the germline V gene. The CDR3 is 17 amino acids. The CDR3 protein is CAISEAPRGPKSYEQYF. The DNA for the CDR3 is TGTGCCATCAGTGAGGCCCCCCGGGGACCTAAATCCTACGAGCAGTACTTC.

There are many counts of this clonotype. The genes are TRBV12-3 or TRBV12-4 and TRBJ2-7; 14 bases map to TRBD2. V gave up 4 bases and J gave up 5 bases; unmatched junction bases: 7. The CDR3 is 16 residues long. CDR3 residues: CASSSPGTSGSHEQYF. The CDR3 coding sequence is TGTGCCAGCAGTTCCCCCGGGACTAGCGGGAGCCACGAGCAGTACTTC.

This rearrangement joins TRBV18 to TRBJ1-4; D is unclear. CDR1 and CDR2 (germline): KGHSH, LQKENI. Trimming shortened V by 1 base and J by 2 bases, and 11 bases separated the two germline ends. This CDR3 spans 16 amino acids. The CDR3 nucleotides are TGTGCCAGCTCACCACGGGTCGGAGGTACTAATGAAAAACTGTTTTTT. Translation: CASSPRVGGTNEKLFF.

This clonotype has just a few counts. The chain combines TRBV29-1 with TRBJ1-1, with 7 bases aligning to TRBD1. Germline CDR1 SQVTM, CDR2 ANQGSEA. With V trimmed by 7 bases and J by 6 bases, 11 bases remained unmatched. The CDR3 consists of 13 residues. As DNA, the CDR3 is TGCAGCGCTGGCGACAGGGTTAATTCTGAAGCTTTCTTT. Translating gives CSAGDRVNSEAFF.

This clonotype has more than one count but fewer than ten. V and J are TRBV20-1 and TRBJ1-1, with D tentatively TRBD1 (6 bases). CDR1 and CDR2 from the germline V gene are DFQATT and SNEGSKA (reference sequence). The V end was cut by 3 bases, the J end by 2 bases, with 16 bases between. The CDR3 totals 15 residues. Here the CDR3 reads CSARARQVGNTEAFF. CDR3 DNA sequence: TGCAGTGCTAGGGCCCGACAGGTAGGAAACACTGAAGCTTTCTTT.

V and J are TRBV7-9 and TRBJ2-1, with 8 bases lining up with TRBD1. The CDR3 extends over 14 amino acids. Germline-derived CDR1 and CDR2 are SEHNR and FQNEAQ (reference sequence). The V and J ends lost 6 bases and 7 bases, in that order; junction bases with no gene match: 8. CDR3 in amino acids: CASSRPGGGNEQFF. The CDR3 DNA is TGTGCCAGCAGTAGGCCAGGGGGCGGAAATGAGCAGTTCTTC.

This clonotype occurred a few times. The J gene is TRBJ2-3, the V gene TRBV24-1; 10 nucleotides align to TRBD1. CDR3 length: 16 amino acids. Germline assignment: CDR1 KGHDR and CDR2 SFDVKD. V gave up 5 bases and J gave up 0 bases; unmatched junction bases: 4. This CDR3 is CATSGDRGPSTDTQYF. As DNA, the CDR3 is TGTGCCACCAGTGGGGACAGGGGTCCAAGCACAGATACGCAGTATTTT.

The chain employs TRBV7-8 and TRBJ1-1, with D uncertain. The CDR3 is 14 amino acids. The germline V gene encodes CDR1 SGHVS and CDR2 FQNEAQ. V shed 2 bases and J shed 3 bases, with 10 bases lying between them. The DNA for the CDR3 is TGTGCCAGCAGCTTACTTCAAGTTTACACTGAAGCTTTCTTT. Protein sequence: CASSLLQVYTEAFF.

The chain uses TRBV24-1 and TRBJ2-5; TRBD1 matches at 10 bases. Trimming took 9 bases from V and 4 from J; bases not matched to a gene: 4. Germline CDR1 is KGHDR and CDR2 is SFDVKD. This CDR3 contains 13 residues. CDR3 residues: CATGGQGIETQYF. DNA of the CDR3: TGTGCCACCGGGGGACAGGGGATAGAGACCCAGTACTTC.

DNA for the CDR3: TGTGCCAGCAGTTTAAGGACAGGGTATTCACCCCTCCACTTT. Protein sequence: CASSLRTGYSPLHF. V is TRBV27 and J is TRBJ1-6; 8 bases are a match to TRBD1. CDR3 length equals 14 residues. V was pared by 2 bases and J by 8 bases, with 2 bases of the junction left unmatched. Germline V gene data show CDR1 as MNHEY and CDR2 as SMNVEV (reference sequence).

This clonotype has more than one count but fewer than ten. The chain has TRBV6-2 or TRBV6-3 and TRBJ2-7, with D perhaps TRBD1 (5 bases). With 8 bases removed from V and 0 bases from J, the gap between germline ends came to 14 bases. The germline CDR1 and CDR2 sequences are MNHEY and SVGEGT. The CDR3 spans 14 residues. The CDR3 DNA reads TGTGCCAGCGGCGACAGTTTCAGCTCCTACGAGCAGTACTTC. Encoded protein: CASGDSFSSYEQYF.

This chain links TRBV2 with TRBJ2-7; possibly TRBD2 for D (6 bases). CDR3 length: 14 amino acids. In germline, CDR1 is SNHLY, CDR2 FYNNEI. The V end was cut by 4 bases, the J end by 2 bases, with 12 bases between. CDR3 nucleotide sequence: TGTGCCAGCAGTGTTCGCGGGGCCACCTACGAGCAGTACTTC. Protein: CASSVRGATYEQYF.

Written as DNA, the CDR3 is TGTGCCAGCAGTCCGGGACAGGGAGACAATGAGCAGTTCTTC. Protein: CASSPGQGDNEQFF. The V gene is TRBV6-6, the J gene TRBJ2-1; 9 nucleotides agree with TRBD1. Germline lookup yields CDR1 MNHNY and CDR2 SVGAGI (reference sequence). This CDR3 contains 14 residues. The trim removed 5 bases at V and 5 bases at J, leaving 4 bases unmatched.

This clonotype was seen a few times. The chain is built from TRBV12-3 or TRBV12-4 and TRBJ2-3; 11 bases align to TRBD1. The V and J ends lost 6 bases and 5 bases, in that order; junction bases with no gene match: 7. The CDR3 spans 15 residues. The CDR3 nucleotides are TGTGCCAGCAGACTCGGACAGGGGGCAGGAGATACGCAGTATTTT. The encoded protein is CASRLGQGAGDTQYF.

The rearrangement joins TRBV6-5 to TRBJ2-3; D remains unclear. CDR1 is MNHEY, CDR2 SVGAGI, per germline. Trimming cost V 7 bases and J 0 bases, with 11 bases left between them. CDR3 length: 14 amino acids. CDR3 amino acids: CASKPGLSTDTQYF. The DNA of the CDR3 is TGTGCCAGCAAACCGGGCCTTAGCACAGATACGCAGTATTTT.